This passage covers 21 T cell receptor beta chains from one sample sequenced in a study of cytomegalovirus exposure and HLA in healthy donors. Primers included in the PCR were 60 Vbeta and 13 Jbeta primers. Clones were sequenced by immunoSEQ multiplex PCR, and TCRdb holds only the in-frame ones, with some missing. The repertoire has about 200,000 clones, roughly four fifths of them found once; the top ten carry roughly 0.097%. Sequencing input: PBMCs. The receptors derive from a boy aged 2-15 years in good health and CMV-seronegative.

The rearrangement joins TRBV5-5 to TRBJ2-7, with D perhaps TRBD2 (6 bases). Germline values: CDR1 SGHKS, CDR2 YYEKEE (reference sequence). The CDR3 is 14 residues long. V dropped 4 bases and J dropped 6 bases, with 17 bases sitting between them. CDR3 residues: CASSDVGLPAEQYF. CDR3 nucleotides: TGTGCCAGCAGCGACGTCGGACTACCGGCCGAGCAGTACTTC.

The chain has TRBV19 and TRBJ2-4; 8 bases are a match to TRBD1. Per germline, CDR1 LNHDA and CDR2 SQIVND (reference sequence). V was clipped by 6 bases and J by 5 bases; unmatched bases: 12. There are 16 residues in the CDR3. This CDR3 is CASRGDRRAPQNIQYF. DNA for the CDR3: TGTGCCAGTAGGGGGGACAGGCGCGCCCCCCAAAACATTCAGTACTTC.

Regarding this clone: The junction does not match germline at one end; this may be a read error. V gene TRBV5-6 combines with J gene TRBJ2-7; 8 positions agree with TRBD1. Germline V gene lookup returns CDR1 SGHDT and CDR2 YYEEEE. The CDR3 runs to 12 residues. CDR3 sequence: CASSSGQGEQCF. The CDR3 DNA reads TGTGCCAGCAGCTCAGGACAGGGCGAGCAGTGCTTC.

The chain carries TRBV4-2 and TRBJ1-5; unclear D gene. Trimming left V 1 base short and J 6 bases short, with 7 bases between. Germline V gene lookup returns CDR1 LGHNA and CDR2 YNFKEQ. The CDR3 runs 13 residues. The DNA of the CDR3 is TGTGCCAGCAGCCAAGTCGGGGTTCAGCCCCAGCATTTT. It translates to CASSQVGVQPQHF.

This clone has only a few counts. V usage is TRBV5-1 and J usage is TRBJ1-1; 7 bases are shared with TRBD1. This CDR3 has 14 amino acids. Per the germline V gene, CDR1 is SGHRS and CDR2 is YFSETQ. V lost 1 base, J lost 3 bases, and 3 bases stayed unmatched. The CDR3 region is CASSLQGGDTEAFF. CDR3 DNA: TGCGCCAGCAGCTTGCAGGGGGGCGACACTGAAGCTTTCTTT.

This clone has only one observation. The chain uses TRBV6-4 and TRBJ1-6, with D uncertain. In germline, CDR1 is MRHNA, CDR2 SNTAGT. Between the trimmed V and J ends, which lost 0 bases and 6 bases, there was a span of 12 bases. This CDR3 is 16 amino acids long. The CDR3 nucleotides read TGTGCCAGCAGTGACTCGAAGAGGGTGAGTAATTCACCCCTCCACTTT. Its translation is CASSDSKRVSNSPLHF.

This clone was picked up one time. The genes are TRBV6-5 and TRBJ2-7; D call uncertain. Trimming removed 2 bases from V and 1 base from J, with 9 bases in between. CDR1 MNHEY and CDR2 SVGAGI come from the germline V gene. CDR3 size: 14 residues. CDR3: CASSYGGYSYEQYF. The CDR3 DNA sequence: TGTGCCAGCAGTTACGGCGGATATTCCTACGAGCAGTACTTC.

The J gene is TRBJ2-5, the V gene TRBV7-2; weak D call: TRBD1 (5 bases). CDR1 and CDR2 from the germline V gene are SGHTA and FQGNSA. With 3 bases removed from V and 3 bases from J, the gap between germline ends came to 8 bases. The length of the CDR3 is 13 residues. The CDR3 bases are TGTGCCAGCAGCTTGTCGGACAAAGAGACCCAGTACTTC. The encoded protein is CASSLSDKETQYF.

This CDR3 reads CASSPSGNQPQHF. In DNA, the CDR3 is TGTGCCAGCAGCCCTTCCGGCAATCAGCCCCAGCATTTT. The genes are TRBV6-5 and TRBJ1-5; D remains unclear. The CDR3 runs 13 residues. Trimming stripped 6 bases from V and 2 bases from J, with 8 bases between. Germline V gene lookup returns CDR1 MNHEY and CDR2 SVGAGI.

CDR3 in amino acids: CASSLAVTDTEAFF. The CDR3 DNA is TGTGCCAGCAGCTTGGCCGTGACAGACACTGAAGCTTTCTTT. The chain carries TRBV5-5 and TRBJ1-1; D is perhaps TRBD1 (5 bases). CDR1 SGHKS and CDR2 YYEKEE come from the germline V gene (reference sequence). Between the trimmed V and J ends, which lost 0 bases and 3 bases, there was a span of 9 bases. The CDR3 runs 14 residues.

This chain connects TRBV9 to TRBJ2-6; 7 nucleotides agree with TRBD1. Trimming at V came to 3 bases and at J to 2 bases, leaving 11 bases not matched to a gene. In germline, CDR1 is SGDLS, CDR2 YYNGEE. This CDR3 is built from 18 residues. CDR3 coding DNA: TGTGCCAGCAGCGCTCGGACAGCAAGGGGGCCTGGGGCCAACGTCCTGACTTTC. Translating it yields CASSARTARGPGANVLTF.

The CDR3 region is CAWSRSTDTQYF. Here the CDR3 DNA reads TGTGCCTGGAGTCGGAGCACAGATACGCAGTATTTT. V and J are TRBV30 and TRBJ2-3, with D unresolved. V lost 2 bases and J 0 bases, leaving 3 bases between the germline ends. Germline-derived CDR1 and CDR2 are GTSNPN and SVGIG (reference sequence). The CDR3 covers 12 residues.

The chain joins TRBV23-1 to TRBJ1-4; D is ambiguous. TRBV23-1 is reported as an ORF; its role is uncertain. V gave up 8 bases and J gave up 1 base, with 17 bases separating them. There are 16 residues in the CDR3. CDR3 region: CASRPTPGQTNEKLFF. CDR3 nucleotides: TGCGCCAGCCGACCTACCCCTGGGCAAACTAATGAAAAACTGTTTTTT.

The chain carries TRBV30 and TRBJ2-1; TRBD2 is a possible D gene (6 bases). Deletions cut 4 bases from V and 4 bases from J, with 14 bases between. The germline CDR1 and CDR2 sequences are GTSNPN and SVGIG (reference sequence). This CDR3 is built from 14 residues. The CDR3 spells CAWTGGRGYNEQFF. In DNA form, the CDR3 reads TGTGCCTGGACCGGGGGACGGGGATACAATGAGCAGTTCTTC.

This clone was seen just once. V gene TRBV7-2 combines with J gene TRBJ1-2; possibly TRBD1 for D (5 bases). Germline V lookup: CDR1 SGHTA, CDR2 FQGNSA. Between the trimmed V and J ends, which lost 2 bases and 6 bases, there was a span of 10 bases. The CDR3 has 13 amino acids. The CDR3 is CASSLWRGDGYTF. The CDR3 nucleotides are TGTGCCAGCAGCTTATGGAGGGGAGATGGCTACACCTTC.

The DNA for the CDR3 is TGTGCCAGCAGCCAAGCCCTAAGTAGTTCCTACGAGCAGTACTTC. Its protein is CASSQALSSSYEQYF. This rearrangement joins TRBV14 to TRBJ2-7, with D uncertain. CDR1 and CDR2 (germline): SGHDN, FVKESK. This CDR3 contains 15 residues. V was pared by 1 base and J by 1 base, with 11 bases between.

The chain employs TRBV19 and TRBJ2-7; TRBD1 is a possible D gene (6 bases). Deletions cut 1 base from V and 2 bases from J, with 9 bases between. Germline loops: CDR1 LNHDA, CDR2 SQIVND (reference sequence). This CDR3 contains 14 residues. CDR3 DNA sequence: TGTGCCAGTAGTATAGGGGGGCAGCCCTACGAGCAGTACTTC. Translation: CASSIGGQPYEQYF.

The rearrangement joins TRBV30 to TRBJ1-1; D unclear. The CDR3 runs 13 residues. With 5 bases removed from V and 4 bases from J, the gap between germline ends came to 14 bases. The germline gives CDR1 GTSNPN, CDR2 SVGIG (reference sequence). The CDR3 here is CAWAGRRVTEAFF. The CDR3 DNA is TGTGCCTGGGCCGGGAGGCGTGTCACTGAAGCTTTCTTT.

The genes are TRBV10-3 and TRBJ2-2; TRBD1 might be the D (6 bases). The germline gives CDR1 ENHRY, CDR2 SYGVKD. The CDR3 contains 14 residues. V was shortened by 2 bases and J by 9 bases, with 13 bases between the two germline ends. The CDR3, as DNA: TGTGCCATCAGTGAGGTGGTACAGGGCTGGGAGCTGTTTTTT. Translating it yields CAISEVVQGWELFF.

V and J are TRBV6-5 and TRBJ1-4; 7 bases fit TRBD1. After removal of 4 bases from V and 7 bases from J, the junction contained 9 bases not matched to a gene. The CDR3 contains 15 residues. The germline V gene has CDR1 MNHEY and CDR2 SVGAGI. CDR3: CASSFQGGMGEKLFF. The CDR3 DNA sequence: TGTGCCAGCAGTTTCCAAGGGGGCATGGGTGAAAAACTGTTTTTT.

The table lists this clone with a count of one. The chain is built from TRBV6-6 and TRBJ2-3, with D unclear. This CDR3 comprises 12 residues. CDR1 and CDR2 (germline): MNHNY, SVGAGI (reference sequence). V lost 6 bases to trimming and J lost 6 bases, with 10 bases between them. CDR3 region: CASSPASDTQYF. CDR3 nucleotides: TGTGCCAGCAGCCCCGCGTCTGATACGCAGTATTTT.